These T cell receptor beta chains were read from a single sample in a study of tumor and adjacent non-tumor tissue in lung cancer. One entry per CDR3 protein, called by TCRdb with MiXCR from the multiplex PCR reads. The table records some 73,000 distinct CDR3 sequences, around 80% of them present only once. Material for sequencing was distant non-tumor lung tissue. The origin of the receptors is a man aged 60-69 years with non-small cell lung cancer. Both conserved end residues are part of each CDR3. D genes are given only for firm matches. Rows may omit the clone size; those that give it use once, few, many or a size class.

J gene: TRBJ2-2
clone size: -
V gene: TRBV12-3/TRBV12-4
D gene: -
CDR3 DNA: TGTGCCAGGAGGACGGATAACACCGGGGGGCTGTTTTTT
CDR3 protein: CARRTDNTGGLFF

J gene: TRBJ1-2
clone size: -
V gene: TRBV20-1
D gene: -
CDR3 DNA: TGCAGTACTTGTGGGCAGGTCGAGGGCTATGGCTACACCTTC
CDR3 protein: CSTCGQVEGYGYTF

J gene: TRBJ1-1
clone size: once
V gene: TRBV29-1
D gene: -
CDR3 DNA: TGCAGCGTTGAAGAGAGGGAGGGAAAGAACACCGAAGCTTTCTTT
CDR3 protein: CSVEEREGKNTEAFF

J gene: TRBJ1-1
clone size: many
V gene: TRBV25-1
D gene: -
CDR3 DNA: TGTGCCAGCAGTGAAAGGGGGGGCACTGAAGCTTTCTTT
CDR3 protein: CASSERGGTEAFF

J gene: TRBJ2-7
clone size: once
V gene: TRBV20-1
D gene: TRBD1
CDR3 DNA: TGCAATGCTAAGACCCCAGACAGGGGGCGATACGAGCAGTATTTC
CDR3 protein: CNAKTPDRGRYEQYF

J gene: TRBJ1-6
clone size: many
V gene: TRBV20-1
D gene: -
CDR3 DNA: TGCAGTGCTAGAGTCCCGCCAGGGGCGAATTCACCCCTCCACTTT
CDR3 protein: CSARVPPGANSPLHF

J gene: TRBJ1-2
clone size: -
V gene: TRBV5-1
D gene: TRBD1
CDR3 DNA: TGCGCCCGCAGCTTGACAGGGCCGTTTACCTCTGGCTACACCTTC
CDR3 protein: CARSLTGPFTSGYTF

J gene: TRBJ2-3
clone size: -
V gene: TRBV11-2
D gene: TRBD2
CDR3 DNA: TGTGCCGGCATCGACAGCGGGACTAGGGGCACTAGGGGCACAGATACGCAGTATTTT
CDR3 protein: CAGIDSGTRGTRGTDTQYF

J gene: TRBJ2-7
clone size: -
V gene: TRBV6-5
D gene: -
CDR3 DNA: TGTGCCAGCAGTAACAGGGACTGTTACGAGCAGTACTTC
CDR3 protein: CASSNRDCYEQYF

J gene: TRBJ1-1
clone size: -
V gene: TRBV4-1
D gene: -
CDR3 DNA: TGCGCCAGCAGCCAAGAAAGGACAATTTACACTGAAGCTTTCTTT
CDR3 protein: CASSQERTIYTEAFF

J gene: TRBJ2-1
clone size: -
V gene: TRBV11-2
D gene: -
CDR3 DNA: TGTGCCAGCAGCTTAGATGGGAACTCCTACATTGAGCAGTTCTTC
CDR3 protein: CASSLDGNSYIEQFF

J gene: TRBJ1-6
clone size: -
V gene: TRBV11-2
D gene: TRBD1
CDR3 DNA: TGTGCCAGCAGCCTAGAAACAGGGGGCTTTTTACCCATTCACTTT
CDR3 protein: CASSLETGGFLPIHF

J gene: TRBJ2-7
clone size: -
V gene: TRBV11-3
D gene: -
CDR3 DNA: TGTGCCAGCAACTTCGACGGGACCTACGAGCGATACTTC
CDR3 protein: CASNFDGTYERYF

J gene: TRBJ2-1
clone size: -
V gene: TRBV11-3
D gene: TRBD2
CDR3 DNA: TGTGCCAGCCACGGGACTAGGAACAATGAGCAGTTCTTC
CDR3 protein: CASHGTRNNEQFF